This T cell receptor beta chain emerged from a study of T cells after posttransplantation cyclophosphamide (TCRdb year 2016). Study-wide context: Using TRB sequencing, the study followed how the T cell repertoire rebuilt after myeloablative bone marrow transplantation with posttransplantation cyclophosphamide given as GVHD prophylaxis. Samples from some 32 PTCy-treated patients and over 15 related bone marrow donors of those patients were subjected to antigen receptor sequencing. Blood from every one of the 30 to 40 PTCy patients who had 1-year posttransplant specimens underwent TRB sequencing. In 3 patients, up to about 3 additional blood samples taken between 2 and 5.2 years after transplant also underwent TRB sequencing, as did pretransplant blood from a handful of patients. Because TRA and TRB clonality correlated tightly in 8 to 10 samples, the subsequent TCR analyses were limited to TRB only. Public TRB sequences were searched against a database of over 3,600 sequences associated with responses to pathogens, tumor antigens, self-antigens and alloantigens. Here is what the overall study found, with its caveats: At 1-2 months, donor-recipient similarity was low but rose over the first year, and the later blood repertoires were often dominated by donor CD8+ memory clones. Across the approximately 45 patients, TRB clonality was highly associated with recipient CMV seropositivity and CMV reactivation, and diversity with PTCy was similar to that in the CNI/methotrexate controls. The TRB repertoires of T cells infiltrating skin or the GI tract showed only limited overlap with the TRB repertoires found in blood.

Regarding this clone: Its antigen is still unknown. The record has no base qualities; no much larger clone is one base away.

TRB sequencing used genomic DNA with the immunoSEQ assay at survey resolution or the hsTCRB kit. As for how the authors treated the data: The immunoSEQ software handled initial read processing, and the LymphoSeq R package was used for repertoire analyses. For each TRB dataset, clonality was calculated as 1 minus normalized Shannon entropy, and the Gini coefficient was computed as well. Phenotypes of unsorted samples were inferred by mapping TRB sequences from sorted subsets of the recipient or donor onto unsorted samples of the same recipient. TCRdb holds this immuneACCESS table with in-frame rearrangements only. Some clones are missing; in checked studies, unresolved V genes explain under half, and the rest has no known cause. V, J and clone size derive from that table, while D and trimming were established from the DNA sequence. This sample comprises about 47,000 clones, 92% of them detected only once. The top ten hold 3% to 3.5% of the sample.

The CDR3 numbers 16 residues from cysteine through phenylalanine. Of all the DNA, just the CDR3 is kept, 48 bases in frame from base 1. V trim: 0 bases; J trim: 3 bases; unmatched bases: 2. From a lookup of the germline V gene, CDR1 and CDR2 are SGHVS and FQNEAQ. On the day of marrow donation, related bone marrow donors gave peripheral blood samples. Mononuclear cells from peripheral blood and bone marrow were separated by Ficoll-Hypaque density centrifugation and then cryopreserved. The sequencing input was PBMCs. The rearrangement combines TRBV7-8 with TRBJ2-7, with 13 junctional bases fitting TRBD2. The sequence came from a woman in her fifties or sixties in good health and a related stem cell transplant donor. In nucleotides, the sequence is TGTGCCAGCAGCTTAGCCGGACTAGCGGGAGACTACGAGCAGTACTTC. It is translated as CASSLAGLAGDYEQYF. The variable domain in full, with residues beyond the CDR3 obtained from the reference TRBV7-8 and TRBJ2-7 genes, is GAGVSQSPRYKVAKRGQDVALRCDPISGHVSLFWYQQALGQGPEFLTYFQNEAQLDKSGLPSDRFFAERPEGSVSTLKIQRTQQEDSAVYLCASSLAGLAGDYEQYFGPGTRLTVT.